One TCR beta chain is described in this entry. This record comes from a study of blood T cell repertoires in COVID-19. Background on the study: Samples taken during acute and convalescent COVID-19 were collected in the United States, Italy and Spain.

TCRdb keeps only in-frame clones here, not all; method: immunoSEQ multiplex PCR. In the table there are roughly 260,000 clones, about nine tenths of which are singletons. The CDR3 is 14 amino acids. The germline V gene encodes CDR1 SGHVS and CDR2 FNYEAQ. V trimming: 3 bases; J trimming: 5 bases; junction bases outside the gene matches: 2. This clonotype was sampled from a man aged 55 to 70 who had recovered from COVID-19. The sequenced sample was peripheral blood. This chain uses TRBV7-6 with TRBJ1-4; 8 bases match TRBD1. CDR3 amino acids: CASSLTGENEKLFF. CDR3 bases: TGTGCCAGCAGCTTGACAGGGGAAAATGAAAAACTGTTTTTT.